The 21 T cell receptor beta chains below all came from one sample that was sequenced in a study of CD8 T cells in Susac syndrome. Random hexamers were used to reverse transcribe about 0.45 to 1 ug of RNA. TCRdb re-analysed the immunoSEQ multiplex PCR reads in MiXCR, keeping a single row per CDR3 protein. The data contain about 120,000 distinct CDR3 sequences, nearly 96% of them singletons. Specimen: CD4+ T cells from PBMCs. The receptor source for this set is a human donor with Susac syndrome.

The chain recombines TRBV12-3 or TRBV12-4 with TRBJ1-2, with a tentative D call TRBD1 (5 bases). The CDR3 spans 14 residues. V lost 6 bases and J lost 6, with 17 bases in between. The DNA for the CDR3 is TGTGCCAGCAGCCTAGGGCAGGGAGTCAATGGCTACACCTTC. Its translation: CASSLGQGVNGYTF.

This clonotype was counted a few times. The CDR3, as DNA: TGCGCCAGCAGCTTGGAGGGCAATGGCTACACCTTC. Its protein is CASSLEGNGYTF. The chain uses TRBV5-1 and TRBJ1-2; unclear D gene. CDR1 and CDR2 (germline): SGHRS, YFSETQ. The CDR3 covers 12 residues. The germline V and J ends were trimmed by 0 bases and 6 bases, with 6 bases remaining between them. The full variable domain, rest sourced from reference TRBV5-1 and TRBJ1-2, is KAGVTQTPRYLIKTRGQQVTLSCSPISGHRSVSWYQQTPGQGLQFLFEYFSETQRNKGNFPGRFSGRQFSNSRSEMNVSTLELGDSALYLCASSLEGNGYTFGSGTRLTVV.

This clonotype has a single count. In DNA form, the CDR3 reads TGTGCCAGCAGTCCTCGGACAGGGCAGCAGCCCCAGCATTTT. This gives the protein CASSPRTGQQPQHF. V is TRBV27 and J is TRBJ1-5, with TRBD1 matching over 8 bases. V lost 5 bases and J lost 7; bases outside the gene matches: 7. The germline gives CDR1 MNHEY, CDR2 SMNVEV (reference sequence). This CDR3 has 14 amino acids.

The chain has TRBV19 and TRBJ2-2; 11 nucleotides agree with TRBD2. CDR3 length: 16 residues. With 6 bases clipped from V and 4 bases from J, the junction kept 7 bases outside the gene matches. The V gene's germline CDR1 is LNHDA and CDR2 SQIVND (reference sequence). CDR3 region: CASSPSGTSGTGELFF. The CDR3 DNA reads as TGTGCCAGTAGCCCATCAGGGACTAGCGGCACCGGGGAGCTGTTTTTT. The entire variable domain, with the rest obtained from reference TRBV19 and TRBJ2-2, is as follows: DGGITQSPKYLFRKEGQNVTLSCEQNLNHDAMYWYRQDPGQGLRLIYYSQIVNDFQKGDIAEGYSVSREKKESFPLTVTSAQKNPTAFYLCASSPSGTSGTGELFFGEGSRLTVL.

The rearrangement links TRBV18 to TRBJ2-7; the D is unclear. V was cut by 1 base and J by 0 bases, with 7 bases left in between. The CDR3 is made up of 14 amino acids. CDR1 KGHSH and CDR2 LQKENI come from the germline V gene. This CDR3 reads CASSPRESSYEQYF. The CDR3 DNA is TGTGCCAGCTCACCACGCGAGAGCTCCTACGAGCAGTACTTC.

This chain joins TRBV6-2 or TRBV6-3 and TRBJ2-2, with 10 bases lining up with TRBD1. Trimming cost V 7 bases and J 2 bases; bases outside gene matches: 7. The CDR3 totals 16 residues. The germline CDR1 and CDR2 sequences are MNHEY and SVGEGT. The CDR3 spells CASILGQGVNTGELFF. CDR3 sequence (DNA): TGTGCCAGCATCCTAGGACAGGGGGTAAACACCGGGGAGCTGTTTTTT.

This clonotype has only one observation. The chain has TRBV28 and TRBJ1-1; maybe TRBD1 (6 bases). The CDR3 is 15 amino acids. CDR1 and CDR2 (germline): MDHEN, SYDVKM. With 6 bases removed from V and 4 bases from J, the gap between germline ends came to 18 bases. In DNA form, the CDR3 reads TGTGCCAGCAGACGACAGGCTGGGGCGGGCACTGAAGCTTTCTTT. Translated: CASRRQAGAGTEAFF.

The chain uses TRBV20-1 and TRBJ2-2; D gene unclear. This CDR3 has 12 residues. With 5 bases removed from V and 6 bases from J, the gap between germline ends came to 10 bases. CDR1 is DFQATT and CDR2 is SNEGSKA in the germline V gene (reference sequence). CDR3 bases: TGCAGTGCTTCCAACAGCCCCGGGGAGCTGTTTTTT. Translation gives CSASNSPGELFF.

V is TRBV27 and J is TRBJ2-7; D remains ambiguous. CDR1 and CDR2 from the germline V gene are MNHEY and SMNVEV (reference sequence). V dropped 5 bases and J dropped 5 bases, with 19 bases sitting between them. The CDR3 has 15 residues. The CDR3 spells CASSPVPTSGDEQYF. As DNA, the CDR3 is TGTGCCAGCAGTCCCGTACCGACCTCTGGGGACGAGCAGTACTTC.

CDR3 residues: CSAKRAGGPDEQYF. The CDR3 DNA sequence: TGCAGTGCTAAAAGAGCGGGAGGGCCGGACGAGCAGTACTTC. The chain has TRBV20-1 and TRBJ2-7, with 10 bases matching TRBD2. Germline V gene lookup returns CDR1 DFQATT and CDR2 SNEGSKA (reference sequence). V was clipped by 4 bases and J by 5 bases; unmatched bases: 8. The CDR3 has 14 amino acids.

The CDR3 region has the DNA TGTGCCAGCAGCCAAGCCCCAAGGGGGGAGCTGTTTTTT. Translating gives CASSQAPRGELFF. The J gene is TRBJ2-2, the V gene TRBV3-1; D uncertain. The CDR3 sequence is 13 residues long. CDR1 is LGHDT and CDR2 is YNNKEL in the germline V gene (reference sequence). V dropped 1 base and J dropped 8 bases, with 8 bases sitting between them.

This clonotype occurred once. The chain couples TRBV3-1 to TRBJ2-7; TRBD1 agrees at 7 bases. This CDR3 contains 16 residues. Germline-derived CDR1 and CDR2 are LGHDT and YNNKEL (reference sequence). The V segment lost 4 bases and the J segment 4 bases; nucleotides outside the gene matches: 13. DNA of the CDR3: TGTGCCAGCAGCCCAAGGCCGGCAGGGGGTCTGTACGAGCAGTACTTC. It translates to CASSPRPAGGLYEQYF.

This clonotype has just one count. This chain uses TRBV15 with TRBJ2-7; D is unclear. Trimming took off 1 base at V and 3 bases at J, with 4 bases between the two ends. In germline, CDR1 is LNHNV, CDR2 YYDKDF (reference sequence). The CDR3 runs to 12 residues. CDR3: CATSRAGYEQYF. CDR3 coding DNA: TGTGCCACCAGCAGAGCGGGCTACGAGCAGTACTTC.

This clonotype was observed once. The chain has TRBV13 and TRBJ2-5; tentative D call: TRBD2 (6 bases). The V and J ends lost 6 bases and 4 bases respectively, with 12 bases between them. This CDR3 spans 13 amino acids. Germline V gene data show CDR1 as PRHDT and CDR2 as FYEKMQ (reference sequence). This CDR3 is CASRPAGGETQYF. CDR3 nucleotide sequence: TGTGCCAGCAGACCAGCGGGTGGAGAGACCCAGTACTTC. Full variable domain (rest looked up from reference TRBV13 and TRBJ2-5): AAGVIQSPRHLIKEKRETATLKCYPIPRHDTVYWYQQGPGQDPQFLISFYEKMQSDKGSIPDRFSAQQFSDYHSELNMSSLELGDSALYFCASRPAGGETQYFGPGTRLLVL.

This clonotype was seen more than once but under ten times. The chain uses TRBV20-1 and TRBJ1-5, with no clear D. Germline CDR1 is DFQATT and CDR2 is SNEGSKA (reference sequence). V lost 3 bases and J lost 1, with 4 bases in between. This CDR3 has 12 amino acids. DNA of the CDR3: TGCAGTGCTAGGGGAAGCAATCAGCCCCAGCATTTT. Translated: CSARGSNQPQHF.

The chain couples TRBV12-3 or TRBV12-4 to TRBJ1-2; no reliable D call. The CDR3 is 15 amino acids. V was cut by 6 bases and J by 4 bases, with 18 bases left in between. The CDR3 is CASSRTTGSIYGYTF. In DNA form, the CDR3 reads TGTGCCAGCAGCAGGACGACTGGGAGTATCTATGGCTACACCTTC.

The chain links TRBV20-1 to TRBJ1-1; no clear D gene. V dropped 3 bases and J dropped 8 bases, with 10 bases sitting between them. The CDR3 covers 11 residues. Germline loops: CDR1 DFQATT, CDR2 SNEGSKA (reference sequence). The CDR3 coding sequence is TGCAGTGCTAGGGTTCAGAGGGAAGCTTTCTTT. Translated: CSARVQREAFF.

The rearrangement uses TRBV29-1 and TRBJ2-5; D not certain. This CDR3 has 13 amino acids. Germline assignment: CDR1 SQVTM and CDR2 ANQGSEA. V was trimmed by 3 bases and J by 4 bases, leaving 12 bases between them. The CDR3 DNA reads TGCAGCGTTGATACCCTACCCGCAGAGACCCAGTACTTC. It codes for CSVDTLPAETQYF.

The chain carries TRBV21-1 and TRBJ1-2. TRBV21-1 constitutes a pseudogene. The CDR3 covers 17 residues. The CDR3 sequence: CASSKGARDNSNYGYTF. DNA of the CDR3: TGTGCCAGCAGCAAAGGAGCGCGCGATAATTCTAACTATGGCTACACCTTC.

The chain recombines TRBV20-1 with TRBJ2-3; 12 positions match TRBD2. The V segment lost 6 bases and the J segment 4 bases; nucleotides outside the gene matches: 5. CDR1 is DFQATT, CDR2 SNEGSKA, per germline (reference sequence). There are 14 residues in the CDR3. The CDR3: CSARLAGVPDTQYF. The CDR3, as DNA: TGCAGTGCGAGACTAGCGGGAGTACCAGATACGCAGTATTTT.

The rearrangement uses TRBV5-6 and TRBJ2-7; no clear D. V shed 4 bases and J shed 3 bases, with 14 bases lying between them. CDR1 is SGHDT, CDR2 YYEEEE, per germline. The CDR3 is made up of 14 amino acids. CDR3 in amino acids: CASSARTGHYEQYF. The CDR3 DNA is TGTGCCAGCAGCGCGCGGACGGGTCACTACGAGCAGTACTTC.